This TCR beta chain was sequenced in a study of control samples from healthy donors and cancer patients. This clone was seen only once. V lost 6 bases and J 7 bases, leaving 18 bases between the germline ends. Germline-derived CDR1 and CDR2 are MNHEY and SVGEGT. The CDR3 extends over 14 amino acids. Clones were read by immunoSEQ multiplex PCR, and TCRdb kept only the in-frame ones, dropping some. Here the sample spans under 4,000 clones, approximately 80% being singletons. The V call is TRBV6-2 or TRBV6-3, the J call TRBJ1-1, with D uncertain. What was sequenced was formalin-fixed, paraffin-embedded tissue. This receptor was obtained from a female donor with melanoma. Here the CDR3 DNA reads TGTGCCAGCAGCCGCCAGGAGTGGGCCCATGAAGCTTTCTTT. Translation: CASSRQEWAHEAFF.